The entry below gives a single TCR beta chain sequence along with its context. This clonotype appeared a few times. The antigen it binds to is not known. Base qualities are missing; no much larger clone stands one base away. This record belongs to a study of CD8 T cells in ankylosing spondylitis (dated by TCRdb to the late 2010s). Turning to the overall study: To find TCR variants linked to disease, the study profiled T cell receptor beta repertoires in ankylosing spondylitis patients and healthy donors. The full study cohort was made up of about two dozen ankylosing spondylitis patients and over 90 healthy donors. Peripheral blood samples were taken, and synovial fluid was additionally collected from ankylosing spondylitis patients. What the work shows at the level of the full study, not this receptor alone: Some motif variants were previously reported in synovial fluid and blood of reactive arthritis patients, suggesting common disease-initiation mechanisms. Significant enrichment of the disease-linked clones was reported in matched synovial fluid samples from ankylosing spondylitis patients. A CD8+ phenotype was shown by the disease-linked clones, which were found at relatively low frequencies in peripheral blood. Blood from ankylosing spondylitis patients appeared to be characterized by a TCR beta motif made up of fewer than ten highly homologous amino acid variants.

This sample was sequenced with an Illumina HiSeq 2500. Quantitative 5'-RACE with molecular barcodes was used to prepare TCR beta libraries. The authors' pipeline ran thus. A new computational method based on a probabilistic model of VDJ rearrangement was used to identify disease-linked TCR variants. Through fastp at Q25 and MiXCR, TCRdb rebuilt clones from the public reads, retaining in-frame beta chains. CDR3 protein duplicates are merged, each entry listing the most common genes and DNA. TCRdb's processing, not the authors' own work, is the source of the V and J calls. This sample lists 250,000 or so distinct CDR3 sequences; around 25% were detected once. Of the sample, 0.61% falls within the top ten clones. Source material: blood, either unsorted or a sorted T cell fraction (not recorded which). The sequence derives from a male donor with ankylosing spondylitis or in good health (not recorded which).

The CDR3 reads CSASPRDGYTDTQYF. The DNA is TGCAGTGCTTCCCCCCGGGACGGGTACACAGATACGCAGTATTTT. This chain joins TRBV20-1 to TRBJ2-3, with the D assignment possibly TRBD1 or TRBD2, given 5 matching bases for each. For CDR1 and CDR2, the germline V gene (reference sequence) lists DFQATT and SNEGSKA. Including the terminal cysteine and phenylalanine, the CDR3 comprises 15 residues. Only the CDR3 DNA stays, 45 bases, in frame from base 1. Relative to germline, V is 5 bases shorter and J is 2 bases shorter, with 17 bases between their ends.